This is a list of T cell receptor beta chains from one sample in a study of shared clonotypes between healthy human individuals. Some clones are missing from TCRdb's copy, which holds only in-frame ones; the method was immunoSEQ multiplex PCR. The table includes hundreds of thousands of clones, about 74% detected once. Material: memory CD4+ T cells sorted from blood. The receptors shown here come from a young man in good health. Both conserved end residues are part of each CDR3. D genes are given only for firm matches. Size is omitted from some rows. Given values are once, few, many or a class for expanded clones.

abundance: NA
d_gene: TRBD1
j_gene: TRBJ2-2
v_gene: TRBV11-2
CDR3nt: TGTGCCAGCAGCGTCCACAGGGGACACACCGGGGAGCTGTTTTTT
CDR3aa: CASSVHRGHTGELFF

abundance: NA
d_gene: NA
j_gene: TRBJ1-5
v_gene: TRBV30
CDR3nt: TGTGCCTGGAGTTTAGGGGACGAACAGCCCCAGCATTTT
CDR3aa: CAWSLGDEQPQHF

abundance: NA
d_gene: NA
j_gene: TRBJ2-2
v_gene: TRBV7-7
CDR3nt: TGTGCTAGCAGCTTAATGGTCCTCGCGGGTGCGAACACCGGGGAGCTGTTTTTT
CDR3aa: CASSLMVLAGANTGELFF

abundance: NA
d_gene: NA
j_gene: TRBJ2-3
v_gene: TRBV15
CDR3nt: TGTGCCACCAGCTTAAGTGGGGGGAGCGGAACAGATACGCAGTATTTT
CDR3aa: CATSLSGGSGTDTQYF

abundance: NA
d_gene: TRBD2
j_gene: TRBJ2-3
v_gene: TRBV5-5
CDR3nt: TGTGCCAGCAGCTTATGGGCTACCGGGAGGACTGGTACAGATACGCAGTATTTT
CDR3aa: CASSLWATGRTGTDTQYF

abundance: NA
d_gene: TRBD1
j_gene: TRBJ1-4
v_gene: TRBV18
CDR3nt: TGTGCCAGCTCACCACTGAGGGGACAGGGGAATATGGCTAGGTGGGATAATGAAAAACTGTTTTTT
CDR3aa: CASSPLRGQGNMARWDNEKLFF

abundance: NA
d_gene: NA
j_gene: TRBJ2-2
v_gene: TRBV6-6
CDR3nt: TGTGCCAGCAGAATGGCGGATCTCACCGGGGAGCTGTTTTTT
CDR3aa: CASRMADLTGELFF

abundance: NA
d_gene: NA
j_gene: TRBJ1-4
v_gene: TRBV6-1
CDR3nt: TGTGCCAGCAGTGAAGGAAAGACAACTAATGAAAAACTGTTTTTT
CDR3aa: CASSEGKTTNEKLFF

abundance: NA
d_gene: NA
j_gene: TRBJ1-3
v_gene: TRBV6-1
CDR3nt: TGTGCCAGCAGTGAAGAGGGATCCTTTGCGGGAAACACCATATATTTT
CDR3aa: CASSEEGSFAGNTIYF

abundance: few
d_gene: TRBD1
j_gene: TRBJ1-5
v_gene: TRBV19
CDR3nt: TGTGCCAGTAGTCCACAGGGGGGGAATCAGCCCCAGCATTTT
CDR3aa: CASSPQGGNQPQHF

abundance: NA
d_gene: NA
j_gene: TRBJ2-5
v_gene: TRBV6-1
CDR3nt: TGTGCCAGCAGTGGCAGCGGAGTGGGTGAGACCCAGTACTTC
CDR3aa: CASSGSGVGETQYF

abundance: NA
d_gene: NA
j_gene: TRBJ2-1
v_gene: TRBV29-1
CDR3nt: TGCAGCGTTGACGGTAGCGGATACTACAATGAGCAGTTCTTC
CDR3aa: CSVDGSGYYNEQFF

abundance: NA
d_gene: NA
j_gene: TRBJ1-4
v_gene: TRBV28
CDR3nt: TGTGCCAGCAGTCCGACAGCTATTAATGAAAAACTGTTTTTT
CDR3aa: CASSPTAINEKLFF

abundance: NA
d_gene: NA
j_gene: TRBJ1-5
v_gene: TRBV7-9
CDR3nt: TGTGCCAGCAGTCACTCCGGGGGCAATCAGCCCCAGCATTTT
CDR3aa: CASSHSGGNQPQHF

abundance: NA
d_gene: TRBD2
j_gene: TRBJ2-7
v_gene: TRBV10-1
CDR3nt: TGCGCCAGCAGTGCTAGCGGGCTGAACGAGCAGTACTTC
CDR3aa: CASSASGLNEQYF

abundance: NA
d_gene: NA
j_gene: TRBJ2-7
v_gene: TRBV28
CDR3nt: TGTGCCAGCAGACTAACAGCCCTCCCGGGGTTGGCCCAGTACTTC
CDR3aa: CASRLTALPGLAQYF

abundance: NA
d_gene: NA
j_gene: TRBJ2-7
v_gene: TRBV11-2
CDR3nt: TGTGCCAGCAGCTCAATAGTGGTTCCCTACGAGCAGTACTTC
CDR3aa: CASSSIVVPYEQYF

abundance: NA
d_gene: NA
j_gene: TRBJ2-7
v_gene: TRBV5-1
CDR3nt: TGCGCCAGCAGCCCAACAATTGGGGCGGCGTACGAGCAGTACTTC
CDR3aa: CASSPTIGAAYEQYF

abundance: NA
d_gene: TRBD1
j_gene: TRBJ1-5
v_gene: TRBV27
CDR3nt: TGTGCCAGCAGTTCGGGACAGGGGACGTCCAATCAGCCCCAGCATTTT
CDR3aa: CASSSGQGTSNQPQHF

abundance: NA
d_gene: NA
j_gene: TRBJ1-2
v_gene: TRBV19
CDR3nt: TGTGCCAGTAGTAGGGCTTCGCAGAGTTTCTATGGCTACACCTTC
CDR3aa: CASSRASQSFYGYTF

abundance: NA
d_gene: NA
j_gene: TRBJ2-1
v_gene: TRBV5-1
CDR3nt: TGCGCCAGCAGCTTGGCCCGGGGTGAGCAGTTCTTC
CDR3aa: CASSLARGEQFF

abundance: NA
d_gene: TRBD1
j_gene: TRBJ2-7
v_gene: TRBV18
CDR3nt: TGTGCCAGCTCACCTAACAGGGGCGCGGGCGAGCAGTACTTC
CDR3aa: CASSPNRGAGEQYF

abundance: NA
d_gene: TRBD2
j_gene: TRBJ2-4
v_gene: TRBV7-9
CDR3nt: TGTGCCAGCAGCACAGCGGGGGCCAAAAACATTCAGTACTTC
CDR3aa: CASSTAGAKNIQYF

abundance: NA
d_gene: NA
j_gene: TRBJ2-7
v_gene: TRBV5-1
CDR3nt: TGCGCCAGCAGTCCGACAGGCTTCTACGAGCAGTACTTC
CDR3aa: CASSPTGFYEQYF

abundance: NA
d_gene: TRBD1
j_gene: TRBJ2-7
v_gene: TRBV5-1
CDR3nt: TGCGCCAGCAGCTTCGGACAGGGTAATGAGCAGTACTTC
CDR3aa: CASSFGQGNEQYF

abundance: NA
d_gene: TRBD2
j_gene: TRBJ2-1
v_gene: TRBV10-3
CDR3nt: TGTGCCATCAGTGGGCCCGCATGGGCGGGAGAAGAGGATTACAATGAGCAGTTCTTC
CDR3aa: CAISGPAWAGEEDYNEQFF

abundance: NA
d_gene: NA
j_gene: TRBJ1-5
v_gene: TRBV5-5
CDR3nt: TGTGCCAGCAGCTTAGGCAGGGAGGGTCAGCCCCAGCATTTT
CDR3aa: CASSLGREGQPQHF

abundance: once
d_gene: NA
j_gene: TRBJ2-6
v_gene: TRBV6-1
CDR3nt: TGTGCCAGCAGTGAACGTTTGTCACTTATCTCTGGGGCCAACGTCCTGACTTTC
CDR3aa: CASSERLSLISGANVLTF

abundance: NA
d_gene: NA
j_gene: TRBJ1-1
v_gene: TRBV11-2
CDR3nt: TGTGCCAGCAGCCTTTACGGCCGGGACACTGAAGCTTTCTTT
CDR3aa: CASSLYGRDTEAFF

abundance: NA
d_gene: TRBD1
j_gene: TRBJ1-1
v_gene: TRBV7-9
CDR3nt: TGTGCCAGCAGCCCGGGACAGGCTGCCTCTGAAGCTTTCTTT
CDR3aa: CASSPGQAASEAFF

abundance: NA
d_gene: NA
j_gene: TRBJ2-2
v_gene: TRBV19
CDR3nt: TGTGCCAGTAGTCTCCAGCGGAAGAACACCGGGGAGCTGTTTTTT
CDR3aa: CASSLQRKNTGELFF

abundance: NA
d_gene: TRBD1
j_gene: TRBJ2-7
v_gene: TRBV4-1
CDR3nt: TGCGCCAGCAGCCAAGCCATACTGGACAGGGGCTACGAGCAGTACTTC
CDR3aa: CASSQAILDRGYEQYF

abundance: NA
d_gene: NA
j_gene: TRBJ2-3
v_gene: TRBV5-4
CDR3nt: TGTGCCAGCAGCCAAGGAGGAGGTAGCACAGATACGCAGTATTTT
CDR3aa: CASSQGGGSTDTQYF

abundance: NA
d_gene: TRBD2
j_gene: TRBJ2-5
v_gene: TRBV5-1
CDR3nt: TGCGCCAGCAGCTTGGCCGGGAGGCGCCAAGAGACCCAGTACTTC
CDR3aa: CASSLAGRRQETQYF

abundance: once
d_gene: TRBD1
j_gene: TRBJ2-3
v_gene: TRBV6-4
CDR3nt: TGTGCCAGCAGTGGGACAGGGGGCGCAGATACGCAGTATTTT
CDR3aa: CASSGTGGADTQYF

abundance: once
d_gene: TRBD1
j_gene: TRBJ1-2
v_gene: TRBV9
CDR3nt: TGTGCCAGCAGCGTATTCTGGGACAGTAACTATGGCTACACCTTC
CDR3aa: CASSVFWDSNYGYTF

abundance: NA
d_gene: NA
j_gene: TRBJ2-3
v_gene: TRBV5-1
CDR3nt: TGCGCCAGCAGCTTGGCGGGAGTGGGCACAGATACGCAGTATTTT
CDR3aa: CASSLAGVGTDTQYF

abundance: NA
d_gene: NA
j_gene: TRBJ1-2
v_gene: TRBV19
CDR3nt: TGTGCCAGTAGTATAGCTAACTATGGCTACACCTTC
CDR3aa: CASSIANYGYTF

abundance: once
d_gene: TRBD2
j_gene: TRBJ2-6
v_gene: TRBV28
CDR3nt: TGTGCCAGCAGGGGACTAGCGGGAGGGCTCCACTCTGGGGCCAACGTCCTGACTTTC
CDR3aa: CASRGLAGGLHSGANVLTF

abundance: many
d_gene: TRBD1
j_gene: TRBJ1-1
v_gene: TRBV23-1
CDR3nt: TGCGCCAGCCTCGTCCCCTGGGGGCAGGGGGAATCTTTCTTT
CDR3aa: CASLVPWGQGESFF

abundance: once
d_gene: NA
j_gene: TRBJ1-1
v_gene: TRBV9
CDR3nt: TGTGCCAGCAGCGTAGGGGGAGTCATGAACACTGAAGCTTTCTTT
CDR3aa: CASSVGGVMNTEAFF

abundance: NA
d_gene: NA
j_gene: TRBJ1-2
v_gene: TRBV5-1
CDR3nt: TGCGCCAGCAGCTTTTCCGGACCAGAGGCTGATGGCTACACCTTC
CDR3aa: CASSFSGPEADGYTF